The rows below give T cell receptor beta chains drawn from one sample of a study of siplizumab effects on memory and regulatory T cells. Profiling relied on immunoSEQ multiplex PCR, and the TCRdb table lists in-frame clones only, not all of them. The sample carries approximately 94,000 clones, 91% recorded once. Sequenced sample: CD4+ T cells sorted from blood. All receptors derive from a human donor in good health. The CDR3 runs from the conserved cysteine through the conserved F or W. The D gene is left open where the match is weak. Part of the rows lack a size; the others show once, few, many or a class for expanded clones.

D gene	V gene	J gene	clone size	CDR3 protein	CDR3 DNA
.	TRBV6-5	TRBJ2-2	once	CASSLRGGTGELFF	TGTGCCAGCAGTCTCAGGGGTGGCACCGGGGAGCTGTTTTTT
TRBD2	TRBV18	TRBJ2-1	.	CASSPSPSGAGDEQFF	TGTGCCAGCTCACCATCCCCTAGCGGGGCCGGGGATGAGCAGTTCTTC
.	TRBV6-5	TRBJ2-5	.	CASSYGGRETQYF	TGTGCCAGCAGTTATGGGGGAAGAGAGACCCAGTACTTC
TRBD1	TRBV9	TRBJ1-1	.	CASSGAGGATTEAFF	TGTGCCAGCAGCGGGGCAGGGGGAGCGACGACTGAAGCTTTCTTT
TRBD2	TRBV19	TRBJ2-5	.	CASSIANGGFDQYF	TGTGCCAGTAGTATAGCGAACGGGGGGTTCGACCAGTACTTC
.	TRBV11-3	TRBJ2-2	once	CASSRLATGELFF	TGTGCCAGCAGCCGGCTAGCAACCGGGGAGCTGTTTTTT
.	TRBV15	TRBJ2-5	.	CATSRERGEQYF	TGTGCCACCAGCAGAGAAAGGGGGGAGCAGTACTTC
TRBD1	TRBV29-1	TRBJ1-6	.	CSVATGDNSPLHF	TGCAGCGTAGCGACAGGGGATAATTCACCCCTCCACTTT
.	TRBV6-5	TRBJ2-5	.	CASRAYPKETQYF	TGTGCCAGCCGAGCCTACCCAAAAGAGACCCAGTACTTC
.	TRBV5-6	TRBJ1-1	.	CASSDSGRRTEAFF	TGTGCCAGCAGCGACTCAGGGAGGAGGACTGAAGCTTTCTTT
TRBD2	TRBV4-2	TRBJ2-3	.	CASSHSGGSTDTQYF	TGTGCCAGCTCACACAGCGGGGGGTCCACAGATACGCAGTATTTT
TRBD1	TRBV10-3	TRBJ2-7	.	CATGDRANEQYF	TGTGCCACCGGGGACAGGGCTAACGAGCAGTACTTC
.	TRBV7-2	TRBJ1-4	.	CASSFSGFPNEKLFF	TGTGCCAGCAGCTTCAGCGGGTTCCCTAATGAAAAACTGTTTTTT
.	TRBV19	TRBJ2-7	.	CASSPGDRPTYEQYF	TGTGCCAGTAGTCCCGGTGACAGGCCCACCTACGAGCAGTACTTC
.	TRBV29-1	TRBJ1-2	.	CSVQGAKRYGYTF	TGCAGCGTTCAGGGCGCGAAGCGGTATGGCTACACCTTC
.	TRBV2	TRBJ2-5	.	CASSEYSQETQYF	TGTGCCAGCAGTGAGTATAGCCAAGAGACCCAGTACTTC
TRBD1	TRBV19	TRBJ2-2	.	CASQDQGAGELFF	TGTGCCAGTCAAGACCAGGGGGCCGGGGAGCTGTTTTTT
.	TRBV5-1	TRBJ1-1	.	CASSAVAGALAEAFF	TGCGCCAGCAGCGCCGTGGCAGGGGCGTTGGCTGAAGCTTTCTTT
.	TRBV6-1	TRBJ1-5	.	CASKLGRGFNQPQHF	TGTGCCAGCAAGCTGGGCAGGGGATTCAATCAGCCCCAGCATTTT
.	TRBV5-1	TRBJ2-5	.	CASSGYRGGQETQYF	TGCGCCAGCAGCGGCTACAGGGGAGGCCAAGAGACCCAGTACTTC
.	TRBV5-5	TRBJ1-6	.	CASSFGVGNNSPLHF	TGTGCCAGCAGCTTTGGAGTGGGGAATAATTCACCCCTCCACTTT
TRBD1	TRBV18	TRBJ1-2	.	CASSRLTGGSGYTF	TGTGCCAGCTCACGTTTGACAGGGGGCTCCGGCTACACCTTC
.	TRBV29-1	TRBJ1-4	.	CSVDPRGSGEKLFF	TGCAGCGTGGATCCCCGGGGGTCTGGGGAAAAACTGTTTTTT
.	TRBV18	TRBJ1-2	.	CASSPPTSYGYTF	TGTGCCAGCTCACCACCGACCAGTTATGGCTACACCTTC
TRBD1	TRBV5-1	TRBJ1-2	.	CASSLGDRESYGYTF	TGCGCCAGCAGCTTGGGGGACAGGGAGTCATATGGCTACACCTTC
.	TRBV21-1	TRBJ1-2	.	CASTPSRFVREAGYGYTF	TGTGCCAGCACCCCCTCGAGATTTGTTAGGGAGGCGGGCTATGGCTACACCTTC
.	TRBV7-9	TRBJ1-1	.	CASSLGGNMNTEAFF	TGTGCCAGCAGCTTAGGAGGAAACATGAACACTGAAGCTTTCTTT